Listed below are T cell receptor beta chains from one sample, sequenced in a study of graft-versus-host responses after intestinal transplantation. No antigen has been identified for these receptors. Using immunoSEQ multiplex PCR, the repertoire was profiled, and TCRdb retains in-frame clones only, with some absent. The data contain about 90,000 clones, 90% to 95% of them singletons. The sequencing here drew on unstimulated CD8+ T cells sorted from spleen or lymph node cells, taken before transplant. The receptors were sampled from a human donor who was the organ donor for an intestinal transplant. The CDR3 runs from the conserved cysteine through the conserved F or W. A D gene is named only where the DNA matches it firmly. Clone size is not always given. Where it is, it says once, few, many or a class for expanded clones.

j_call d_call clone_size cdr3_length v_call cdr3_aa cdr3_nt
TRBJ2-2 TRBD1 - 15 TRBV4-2 CASSRQGLHTGELFF TGTGCCAGCAGCCGACAGGGGTTGCACACCGGGGAGCTGTTTTTT
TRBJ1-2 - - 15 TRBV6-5 CASSYSIGNRDGYTF TGTGCCAGCAGTTACTCGATAGGGAACAGGGATGGCTACACCTTC
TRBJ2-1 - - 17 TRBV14 CASSQRAGIHWDNEQFF TGTGCCAGCAGCCAACGCGCAGGCATCCACTGGGACAATGAGCAGTTCTTC
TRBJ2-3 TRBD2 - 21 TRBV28 CASSLTVRGSGISGSVDTQYF TGTGCCAGCAGTTTAACTGTCAGGGGATCGGGGATTAGCGGGAGTGTAGATACGCAGTATTTT
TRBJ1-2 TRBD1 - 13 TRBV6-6 CASSSTGGNGYTF TGTGCCAGCAGTTCCACAGGGGGTAACGGCTACACCTTC
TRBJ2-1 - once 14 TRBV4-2 CASSQDPSGNEQFF TGTGCCAGCAGCCAAGATCCCAGCGGCAATGAGCAGTTCTTC
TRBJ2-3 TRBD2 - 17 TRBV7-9 CASSLAGGALSADTQYF TGTGCCAGCAGCTTGGCCGGGGGGGCCCTCTCAGCAGATACGCAGTATTTT
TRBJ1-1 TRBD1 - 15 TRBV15 CATSRAHDRARGAFF TGTGCCACCAGCAGAGCCCATGACAGGGCGAGAGGAGCTTTCTTT
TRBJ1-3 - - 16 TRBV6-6 CASSYSGGGIGNTIYF TGTGCCAGCAGTTACTCGGGAGGGGGAATTGGAAACACCATATATTTT
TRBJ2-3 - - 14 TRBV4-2 CASSGGFVTDTQYF TGTGCCAGCAGCGGAGGGTTTGTCACAGATACGCAGTATTTT
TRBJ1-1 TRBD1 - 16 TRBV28 CASSSLRQGLNTEAFF TGTGCCAGCAGTTCCCTTCGACAGGGGCTGAACACTGAAGCTTTCTTT
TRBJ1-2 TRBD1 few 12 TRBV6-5 CASSSGTVGYTF TGTGCCAGCAGTTCCGGGACAGTTGGCTACACCTTC
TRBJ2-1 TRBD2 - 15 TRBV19 CASSTRTSGRDEQFF TGTGCCAGTAGTACTCGGACTAGCGGGAGAGATGAGCAGTTCTTC
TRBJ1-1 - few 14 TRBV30 CAWSWGAMNTEAFF TGTGCCTGGAGTTGGGGAGCCATGAACACTGAAGCTTTCTTT
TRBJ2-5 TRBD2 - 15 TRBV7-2 CASSATSGSGETQYF TGTGCCAGCAGCGCCACTAGCGGGAGCGGAGAGACCCAGTACTTC
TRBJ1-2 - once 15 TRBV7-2 CASSFNTGGMSGYTF TGTGCCAGCAGCTTCAACACGGGGGGGATGAGTGGCTACACCTTC
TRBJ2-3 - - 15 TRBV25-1 CASSDHGRDADTQYF TGTGCCAGCAGTGACCACGGACGGGATGCGGATACGCAGTATTTT
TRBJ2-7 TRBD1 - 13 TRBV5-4 CASSGTGPYEQYF TGTGCCAGCTCAGGGACAGGGCCCTACGAGCAGTACTTC
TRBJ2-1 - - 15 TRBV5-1 CASSLGQNQYNEQFF TGCGCCAGCAGCTTGGGCCAGAACCAATACAATGAGCAGTTCTTC
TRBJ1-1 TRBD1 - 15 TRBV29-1 CSVDGTGRSGAEAFF TGCAGCGTGGACGGGACAGGGCGTTCGGGGGCTGAAGCTTTCTTT
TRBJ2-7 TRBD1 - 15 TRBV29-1 CSVEGGTGGSYEQYF TGCAGCGTTGAAGGAGGGACAGGGGGTTCCTACGAGCAGTACTTC
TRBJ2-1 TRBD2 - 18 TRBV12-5 CASGLVRRGGLRGNEQFF TGTGCTAGTGGTTTGGTACGGCGGGGGGGATTAAGGGGCAATGAGCAGTTCTTC
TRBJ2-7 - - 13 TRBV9 CASSVEGENEQYF TGTGCCAGCAGCGTAGAAGGGGAAAACGAGCAGTACTTC
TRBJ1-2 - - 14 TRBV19 CASHLGGLHYGYTF TGTGCCAGTCATCTCGGGGGGCTTCACTATGGCTACACCTTC
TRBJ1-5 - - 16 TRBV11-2 CASSSYEGGDNQPQHF TGTGCCAGCAGTTCCTATGAGGGAGGGGACAATCAGCCCCAGCATTTT
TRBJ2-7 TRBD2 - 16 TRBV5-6 CASSLAGGLSTYEQYF TGTGCCAGCAGCTTGGCGGGGGGGCTCAGTACCTACGAGCAGTACTTC
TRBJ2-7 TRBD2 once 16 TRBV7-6 CASSLEPGLAGYEQYF TGTGCCAGCAGCTTAGAACCGGGACTAGCGGGGTACGAGCAGTACTTC
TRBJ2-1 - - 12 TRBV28 CASSNTVFEQFF TGTGCCAGCAGTAATACGGTTTTTGAGCAGTTCTTC
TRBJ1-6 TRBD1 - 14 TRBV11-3 CASSRQGGNSPLHF TGTGCCAGCAGCCGACAGGGCGGGAATTCACCCCTCCACTTT
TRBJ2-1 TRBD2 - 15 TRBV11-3 CASSPRLAGGNEQFF TGTGCCAGCAGCCCCCGACTAGCGGGAGGCAATGAGCAGTTCTTC
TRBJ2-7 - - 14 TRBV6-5 CASSKGGHPYEQYF TGTGCCAGCAGCAAAGGGGGACACCCCTACGAGCAGTACTTC
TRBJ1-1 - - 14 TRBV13 CASSSRTANTEAFF TGTGCCAGCAGCTCTCGGACAGCTAACACTGAAGCTTTCTTT
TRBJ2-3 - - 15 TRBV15 CATSRDSTITDTQYF TGTGCCACCAGCAGAGATTCCACAATCACAGATACGCAGTATTTT
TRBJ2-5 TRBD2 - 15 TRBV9 CASSGTRGGVETQYF TGTGCCAGCAGCGGTACCCGGGGGGGGGTGGAGACCCAGTACTTC
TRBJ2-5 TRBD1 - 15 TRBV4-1 CASSQLHTGALDQYF TGCGCCAGCAGCCAATTACACACAGGGGCCTTGGACCAGTACTTC
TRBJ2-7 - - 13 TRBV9 CASSGGDSYEQYF TGTGCCAGCAGCGGAGGTGACAGCTACGAGCAGTACTTC
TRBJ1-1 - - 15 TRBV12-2 CASRLEDLQGEEAFF TGTGCAAGTCGCTTAGAGGACCTACAGGGGGAAGAGGCTTTCTTT
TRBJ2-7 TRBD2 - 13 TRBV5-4 CASSGTSAYEQYF TGTGCCAGCAGCGGAACTAGCGCTTACGAGCAGTACTTC
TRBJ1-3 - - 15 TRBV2 CASSEVRFSGNTIYF TGTGCCAGCAGTGAAGTCAGATTCTCTGGAAACACCATATATTTT
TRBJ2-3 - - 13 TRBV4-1 CASSLASTDTQYF TGCGCCAGCAGCCTAGCGAGCACAGATACGCAGTATTTT
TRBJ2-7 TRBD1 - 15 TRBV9 CASSPRGTGSYEQCF TGTGCCAGCAGCCCTAGGGGGACAGGGTCCTACGAGCAGTGCTTC
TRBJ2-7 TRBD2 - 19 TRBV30 CAWINRWGAGGRTGYEQYF TGTGCCTGGATTAATCGGTGGGGAGCGGGGGGCCGAACGGGTTACGAGCAGTACTTC
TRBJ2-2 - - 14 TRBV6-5 CASSPGHFTGELFF TGTGCCAGCAGTCCGGGACATTTCACCGGGGAGCTGTTTTTT
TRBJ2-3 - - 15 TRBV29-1 CSVAPWRGRTDTQYF TGCAGCGTTGCCCCTTGGCGGGGACGCACAGATACGCAGTATTTT
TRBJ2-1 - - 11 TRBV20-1 CSARYEGEQFF TGCAGTGCTAGATACGAGGGTGAGCAGTTCTTC
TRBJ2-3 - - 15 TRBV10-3 CAISEGGGRSDTQYF TGTGCCATCAGTGAGGGTGGGGGCCGGTCAGATACGCAGTATTTT
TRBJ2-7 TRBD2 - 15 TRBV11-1 CASSEVERGESEQYF TGTGCCAGCAGCGAGGTTGAGCGGGGAGAATCCGAGCAGTACTTC
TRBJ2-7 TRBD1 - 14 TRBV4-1 CASSSGTGAYEQYF TGCGCCAGCAGCAGTGGGACAGGAGCCTACGAGCAGTACTTC
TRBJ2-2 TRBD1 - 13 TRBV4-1 CASKAGGTGELFF TGCGCCAGCAAGGCAGGGGGCACCGGGGAGCTGTTTTTT
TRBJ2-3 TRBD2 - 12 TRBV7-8 CASSSTSATQYF TGTGCCAGCAGCTCGACTAGCGCGACGCAGTATTTT
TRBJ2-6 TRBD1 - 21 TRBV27 CASSSYTHTGGGFSGANVLTF TGTGCCAGCAGTTCCTACACCCATACAGGGGGCGGCTTCTCTGGGGCCAACGTCCTGACTTTC
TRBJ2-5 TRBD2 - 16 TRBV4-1 CASSQGRGRAQETQYF TGCGCCAGCAGCCAAGGACGCGGGAGAGCGCAAGAGACCCAGTACTTC
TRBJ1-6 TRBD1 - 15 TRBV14 CASSHYRGVGSPLHF TGTGCCAGCAGCCATTACAGGGGAGTAGGATCACCCCTCCACTTT
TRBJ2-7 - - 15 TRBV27 CASSPGPVPSYEQYF TGTGCCAGCAGTCCAGGGCCGGTCCCCTCCTACGAGCAATACTTC
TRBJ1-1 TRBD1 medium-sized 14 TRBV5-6 CASSYGTGPTEAFF TGTGCCAGCAGCTACGGGACAGGGCCCACTGAAGCTTTCTTT
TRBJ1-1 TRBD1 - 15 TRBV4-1 CASKGAGGYYTEAFF TGCGCCAGCAAAGGGGCAGGGGGCTATTACACTGAAGCTTTCTTT
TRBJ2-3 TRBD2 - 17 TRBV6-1 CASSALLAGNMADTQYF TGTGCCAGCAGTGCCCTTCTAGCGGGGAACATGGCGGATACGCAGTATTTT
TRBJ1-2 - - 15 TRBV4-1 CASSQIVPQKDGYTF TGCGCCAGCAGCCAAATCGTCCCACAGAAGGATGGCTACACCTTC
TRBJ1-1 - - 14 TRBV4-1 CASSQVAANTEAFF TGCGCCAGCAGCCAAGTCGCGGCGAACACTGAAGCTTTCTTT